The clone carrying this T cell receptor (beta chain) was seen a few times. What it binds is unknown. The data are from a study of molecular identifiers for immune sequencing clone quantification. Findings and caveats of the study: Identical TCR molecules can share a barcode, and this sharing could underestimate highly expanded clone sizes.

TCRdb redid the calling of the PCR reads with MiXCR, one entry per CDR3 protein. The table shows about 500,000 distinct CDR3 sequences, with around a fifth occurring only once. Naive CD8 libraries came from roughly 20,000 to 1,000,000 sorted cells with 10%, 30% or 50% RNA. Sorting selected naive CD8 T cells with a CD8+CD4-CCR7+CD45RA+ phenotype. The CDR3 consists of 17 residues. V was trimmed by 1 base and J by 1 base, leaving 15 bases between them. Germline V lookup: CDR1 SGHVS, CDR2 FNYEAQ. This sequence joins TRBV7-6 and TRBJ2-3; D is ambiguous. The sample comprised naive CD8+ T cells from blood, with Jurkat cell RNA spiked in. Subset reported: FACS-sorted CD8+CD4-CCR7+CD45RA+ naive T cells. This sequence originates from a human donor in good health. Some libraries in this study had Jurkat cell RNA spiked in. CDR3 nucleotide sequence: TGTGCCAGCAGCTTAGAGGGTACCCTAAGTGGCACAGATACGCAGTATTTT. Translating gives CASSLEGTLSGTDTQYF.